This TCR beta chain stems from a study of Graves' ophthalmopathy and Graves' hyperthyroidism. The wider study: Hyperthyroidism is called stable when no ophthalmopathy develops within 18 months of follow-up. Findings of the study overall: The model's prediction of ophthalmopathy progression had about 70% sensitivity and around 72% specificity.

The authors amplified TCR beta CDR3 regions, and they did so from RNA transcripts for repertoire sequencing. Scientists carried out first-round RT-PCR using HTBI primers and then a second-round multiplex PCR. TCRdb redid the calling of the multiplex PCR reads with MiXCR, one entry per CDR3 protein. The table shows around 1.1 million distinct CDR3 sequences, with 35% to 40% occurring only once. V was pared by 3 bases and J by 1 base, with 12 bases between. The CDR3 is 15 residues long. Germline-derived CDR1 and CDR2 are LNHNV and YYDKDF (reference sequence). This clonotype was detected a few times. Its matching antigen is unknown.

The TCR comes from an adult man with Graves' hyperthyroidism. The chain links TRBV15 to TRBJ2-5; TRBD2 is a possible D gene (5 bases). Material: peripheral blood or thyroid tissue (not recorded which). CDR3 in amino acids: CATSSFHGIQETQYF. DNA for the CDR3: TGTGCCACCAGCAGCTTCCACGGGATCCAAGAGACCCAGTACTTC.